This passage covers 17 T cell receptor beta chains from one sample sequenced in a study of neoadjuvant anti-PD-1 for oral cavity cancer. Indicated time point: after neoadjuvant nivolumab, at surgical resection. Only in-frame clones appear in the TCRdb table, and some are missing; sequencing was by immunoSEQ multiplex PCR. The table records about 37,000 clones, over 30% of them present only once. Sequenced material: tumor tissue, taken after nivolumab (anti-PD-1) treatment. These receptor sequences come from a person aged 35 to 85 with oral cavity squamous cell carcinoma.

V usage is TRBV11-3 and J usage is TRBJ2-3; D may be TRBD2 (6 bases). CDR1 is SGHNT, CDR2 YENEEA, per germline. V dropped 5 bases and J dropped 4 bases, with 16 bases sitting between them. This CDR3 has 15 amino acids. CDR3 in DNA: TGTGCCAGCAGCCCGGGACTCGGGAGCGCAGATACGCAGTATTTT. Protein product: CASSPGLGSADTQYF.

This clone was detected a few times. V usage is TRBV7-6 and J usage is TRBJ1-1; D is unclear. V was trimmed by 5 bases and J by 0 bases, leaving 7 bases between them. The CDR3 sequence is 13 residues long. Germline lookup yields CDR1 SGHVS and CDR2 FNYEAQ. CDR3: CASSRQVNTEAFF. DNA for the CDR3: TGTGCCAGCAGCCGCCAGGTGAACACTGAAGCTTTCTTT.

This clone was counted ten times or more. This chain uses TRBV29-1 with TRBJ1-2; D not resolved. CDR3 length: 13 residues. Germline CDR1 and CDR2: SQVTM and ANQGSEA. V lost 4 bases and J 1 base, leaving 10 bases between the germline ends. This CDR3 is CSVATTDNYGYTF. CDR3 coding DNA: TGCAGCGTTGCTACCACAGATAACTATGGCTACACCTTC.

This clone was counted a single time. The V and J genes are TRBV6-6 and TRBJ2-7; 9 positions match TRBD2. The junction had 5 bases not matched to a gene; V was cut back by 2 bases and J by 6 bases. This CDR3 is built from 14 residues. Germline V gene data show CDR1 as MNHNY and CDR2 as SVGAGI (reference sequence). CDR3 sequence: CASSYGLAGSEQYF. CDR3 DNA sequence: TGTGCCAGCAGTTACGGTCTAGCGGGAAGCGAGCAGTACTTC.

This clone was recorded a few times. V and J are TRBV6-5 and TRBJ1-5; 8 bases agree with TRBD1. V shed 5 bases and J 5 bases; nucleotides not matched to a gene: 8. The CDR3 is made up of 15 amino acids. Germline V gene sequence: CDR1 MNHEY, CDR2 SVGAGI. The CDR3 coding sequence is TGTGCCAGCAGTAAGACAGGGGATGGGTATCAGCCCCAGCATTTT. This sequence encodes CASSKTGDGYQPQHF.

This chain uses TRBV12-5 with TRBJ1-1; D might be TRBD1 (5 bases). CDR1 is LGHNT, CDR2 FRNRAP, per germline. CDR3 size: 14 residues. V lost 6 bases and J lost 2, with 13 bases in between. CDR3 protein: CASGNSGLNTEAFF. The DNA for the CDR3 is TGTGCTAGTGGGAATTCAGGGTTAAACACTGAAGCTTTCTTT. The full variable domain, completed using reference TRBV12-5 and TRBJ1-1, is DARVTQTPRHKVTEMGQEVTMRCQPILGHNTVFWYRQTMMQGLELLAYFRNRAPLDDSGMPKDRFSAEMPDATLATLKIQPSEPRDSAVYFCASGNSGLNTEAFFGQGTRLTVV.

This sequence joins TRBV6-1 and TRBJ2-7; 8 bases match TRBD1. The V and J ends lost 2 bases and 6 bases, in that order; junction bases with no gene match: 6. This CDR3 comprises 14 residues. CDR1 and CDR2 from the germline V gene are MNHNS and SASEGT. CDR3 sequence: CASSERTGLGEQYF. The CDR3 DNA follows: TGTGCCAGCAGTGAACGGACAGGGCTAGGCGAGCAGTACTTC.

This clone was counted ten times or more. V usage is TRBV6-1 and J usage is TRBJ2-5; D possibly corresponds to TRBD1 (5 bases). The germline V gene has CDR1 MNHNS and CDR2 SASEGT. V was trimmed by 5 bases and J by 3 bases, leaving 13 bases between them. This CDR3 comprises 14 residues. The CDR3 loop is CASSTGQEEETQYF. The CDR3 coding sequence is TGTGCCAGCAGTACTGGACAAGAGGAAGAGACCCAGTACTTC.

At least ten counts were recorded for this clone. CDR3 amino acids: CASSQEFQWGYTF. The CDR3 DNA is TGTGCCAGCAGCCAAGAGTTCCAGTGGGGCTACACCTTC. The rearrangement joins TRBV4-2 to TRBJ1-2; D is uncertain. The CDR3 is made up of 13 amino acids. V was pared by 0 bases and J by 8 bases, with 10 bases between. Germline assignment: CDR1 LGHNA and CDR2 YNFKEQ.

This clone was seen at least ten times. The J gene is TRBJ1-4, the V gene TRBV19; D gene unclear. The CDR3 runs to 15 residues. The germline V and J ends were trimmed by 5 bases and 0 bases, with 10 bases remaining between them. From germline, CDR1 is LNHDA and CDR2 SQIVND (reference sequence). Here the CDR3 DNA reads TGTGCCAGTAGTCCCCGAAGGGCAACTAATGAAAAACTGTTTTTT. Protein sequence: CASSPRRATNEKLFF.

The V call is TRBV5-1, the J call TRBJ1-2; D is unclear. Germline-derived CDR1 and CDR2 are SGHRS and YFSETQ. The ends were cut back, 0 bases at V and 2 bases at J, with 11 bases in the middle. CDR3 length: 15 amino acids. The CDR3 protein is CASSLVGDQNYGYTF. CDR3 sequence (DNA): TGCGCCAGCAGCTTGGTAGGTGACCAAAACTATGGCTACACCTTC.

J is TRBJ1-5 and V is TRBV18; the D is unclear. There are 13 residues in the CDR3. V dropped 3 bases and J dropped 5 bases, with 8 bases sitting between them. CDR1 and CDR2 (germline): KGHSH, LQKENI. The CDR3 is CASSPGRDQPQHF. DNA of the CDR3: TGTGCCAGCTCACCTGGACGGGATCAGCCCCAGCATTTT.

The chain combines TRBV5-1 with TRBJ1-2; D possibly corresponds to TRBD1 (6 bases). V lost 4 bases and J lost 5, with 15 bases in between. CDR3 length: 14 residues. Germline CDR1 reads SGHRS; CDR2 reads YFSETQ. CDR3 loop: CASSLATGSYGYTF. CDR3 nucleotides: TGCGCCAGCAGCCTAGCGACAGGAAGTTATGGCTACACCTTC.

This clone was counted at least ten times. The rearrangement links TRBV4-2 to TRBJ2-3; the D gene is possibly TRBD2 (7 bases). The CDR3 has 15 residues. Germline V gene data show CDR1 as LGHNA and CDR2 as YNFKEQ. The V end was cut by 0 bases, the J end by 4 bases, with 11 bases between. This chain's CDR3 is CASSQDLGGADTQYF. CDR3 nucleotide sequence: TGTGCCAGCAGCCAAGATTTAGGGGGGGCAGATACGCAGTATTTT.

The rearrangement uses TRBV7-9 and TRBJ1-5; D gene unclear. The V gene's germline CDR1 is SEHNR and CDR2 FQNEAQ (reference sequence). V lost 5 bases, J lost 3 bases, and 5 bases lay in between. The CDR3 has 12 residues. CDR3: CASSRDNQPQHF. CDR3 in DNA: TGTGCCAGCAGCCGTGACAATCAGCCCCAGCATTTT.

V is TRBV14 and J is TRBJ2-7; no reliable D call. This CDR3 comprises 13 residues. Germline V gives CDR1 SGHDN, CDR2 FVKESK. Deletions cut 7 bases from V and 0 bases from J, with 10 bases between. The CDR3 nucleotides are TGTGCCAGCACCGCGGCCGACTCCTACGAGCAGTACTTC. Translating it yields CASTAADSYEQYF.

This chain connects TRBV27 to TRBJ2-7, with 10 bases fitting TRBD2. Germline loops: CDR1 MNHEY, CDR2 SMNVEV (reference sequence). The CDR3 has 16 residues. Losses at the gene ends were 6 bases for V and 6 bases for J; bases not matched to a gene: 14. Here the CDR3 DNA reads TGTGCCAGCAGGAAACTCCTTAGCGGGAGGAGTGTCGAGCAGTACTTC. As protein: CASRKLLSGRSVEQYF.